The clone carrying this T cell receptor (beta chain) has ten or more counts. Antigen: not known. The authors built TCR beta libraries using iRepertoire HTBI primers and Arm-PCR of CDR3 regions. In the original analysis: Segment identification across samples yielded 62 TRBV and about 14 TRBJ segments. TCRdb passed the multiplex PCR reads through MiXCR, listing each CDR3 protein once. The V and J calls reflect TCRdb's pipeline rather than the authors' work. The repertoire holds 320,000 or so distinct CDR3 sequences, with about a sixth as singletons. These data belong to a study of regulatory T cells in long-lasting Graves disease. General study points: Favored usage of TRBV28, TRBJ1-2 and TRBJ2-5 was recorded in persistent disease.

Trimming removed 6 bases from V and 3 bases from J, with 9 bases in between. The CDR3 has 12 amino acids. Sample time point: newly diagnosed GD, antithyroid drugs for less than 3 months. TCR sequences were obtained from RNA taken from PBMCs. EDTA tubes held 9 to 10 milliliters of peripheral blood from each patient. The gene calls are TRBV12-3 or TRBV12-4 and TRBJ2-7, with TRBD1 as a possible D gene (7 bases). This TCR was recovered from a female donor with Graves disease. Sequencing was performed on peripheral blood mononuclear cells (PBMCs), taken at new diagnosis, from a patient treated with antithyroid drugs. The CDR3 region is CASRRDSYEQYF. The CDR3 coding sequence is TGTGCCAGCAGGCGGGACAGCTACGAGCAGTACTTC.